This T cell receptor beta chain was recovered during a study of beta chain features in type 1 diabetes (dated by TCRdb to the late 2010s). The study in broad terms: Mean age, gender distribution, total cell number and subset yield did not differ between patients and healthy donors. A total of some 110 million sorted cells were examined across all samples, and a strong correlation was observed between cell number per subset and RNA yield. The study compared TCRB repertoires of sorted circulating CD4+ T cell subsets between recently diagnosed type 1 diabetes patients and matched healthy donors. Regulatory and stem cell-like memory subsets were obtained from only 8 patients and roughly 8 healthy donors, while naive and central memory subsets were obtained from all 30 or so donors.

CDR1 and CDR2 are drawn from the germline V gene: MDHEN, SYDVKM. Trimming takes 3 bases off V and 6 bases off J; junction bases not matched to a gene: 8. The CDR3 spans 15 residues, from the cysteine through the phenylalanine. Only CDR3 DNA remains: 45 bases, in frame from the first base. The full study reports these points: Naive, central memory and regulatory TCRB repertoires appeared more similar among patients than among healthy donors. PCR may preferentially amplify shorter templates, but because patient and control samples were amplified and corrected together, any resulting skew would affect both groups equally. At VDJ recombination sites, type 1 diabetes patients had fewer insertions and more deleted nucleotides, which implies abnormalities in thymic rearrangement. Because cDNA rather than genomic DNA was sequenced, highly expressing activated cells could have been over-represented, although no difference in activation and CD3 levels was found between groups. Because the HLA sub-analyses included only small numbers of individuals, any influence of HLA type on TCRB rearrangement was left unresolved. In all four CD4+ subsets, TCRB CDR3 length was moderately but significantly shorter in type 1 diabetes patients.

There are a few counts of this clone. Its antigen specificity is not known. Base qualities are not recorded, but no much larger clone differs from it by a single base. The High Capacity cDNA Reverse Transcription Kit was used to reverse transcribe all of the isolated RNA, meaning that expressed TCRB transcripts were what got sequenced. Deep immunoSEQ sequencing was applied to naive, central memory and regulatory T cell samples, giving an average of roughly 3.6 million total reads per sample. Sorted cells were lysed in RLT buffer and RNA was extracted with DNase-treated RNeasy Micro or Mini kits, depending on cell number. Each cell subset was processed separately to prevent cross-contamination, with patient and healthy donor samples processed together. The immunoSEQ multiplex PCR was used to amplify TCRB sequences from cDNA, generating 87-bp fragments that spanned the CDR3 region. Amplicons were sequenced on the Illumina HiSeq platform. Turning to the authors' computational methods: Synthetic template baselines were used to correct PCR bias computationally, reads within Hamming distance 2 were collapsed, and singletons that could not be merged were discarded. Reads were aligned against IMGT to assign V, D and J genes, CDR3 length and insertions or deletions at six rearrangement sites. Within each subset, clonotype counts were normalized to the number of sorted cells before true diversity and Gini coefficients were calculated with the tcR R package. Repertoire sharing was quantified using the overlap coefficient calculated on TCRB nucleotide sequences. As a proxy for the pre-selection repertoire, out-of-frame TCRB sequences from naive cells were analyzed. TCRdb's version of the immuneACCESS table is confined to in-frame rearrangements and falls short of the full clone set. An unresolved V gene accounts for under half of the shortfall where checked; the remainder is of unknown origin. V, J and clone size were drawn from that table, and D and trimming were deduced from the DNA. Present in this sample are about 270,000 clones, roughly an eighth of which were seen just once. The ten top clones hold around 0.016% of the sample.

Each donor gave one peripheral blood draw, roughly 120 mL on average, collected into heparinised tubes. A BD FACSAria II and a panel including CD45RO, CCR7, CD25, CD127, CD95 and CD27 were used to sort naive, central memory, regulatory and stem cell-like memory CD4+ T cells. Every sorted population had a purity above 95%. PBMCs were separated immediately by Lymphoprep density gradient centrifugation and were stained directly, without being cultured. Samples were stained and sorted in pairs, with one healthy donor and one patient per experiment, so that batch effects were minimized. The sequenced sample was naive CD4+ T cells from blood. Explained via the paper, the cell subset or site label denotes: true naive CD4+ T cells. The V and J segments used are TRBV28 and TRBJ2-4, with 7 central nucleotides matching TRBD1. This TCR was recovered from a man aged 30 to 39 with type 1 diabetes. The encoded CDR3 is CASSFPTGVGNIQYF. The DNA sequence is TGTGCCAGCAGTTTCCCTACAGGGGTGGGAAACATTCAGTACTTC.